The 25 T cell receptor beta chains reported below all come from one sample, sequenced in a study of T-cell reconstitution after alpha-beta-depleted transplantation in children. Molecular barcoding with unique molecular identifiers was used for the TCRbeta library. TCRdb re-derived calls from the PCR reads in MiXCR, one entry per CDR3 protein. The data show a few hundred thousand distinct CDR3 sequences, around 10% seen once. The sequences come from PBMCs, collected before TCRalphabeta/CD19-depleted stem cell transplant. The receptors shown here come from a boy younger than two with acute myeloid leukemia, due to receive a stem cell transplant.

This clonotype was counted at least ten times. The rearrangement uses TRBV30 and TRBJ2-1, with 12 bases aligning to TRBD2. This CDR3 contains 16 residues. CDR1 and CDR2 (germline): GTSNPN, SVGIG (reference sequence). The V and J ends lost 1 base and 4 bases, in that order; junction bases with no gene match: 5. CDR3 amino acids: CAWSGASGGEYNEQFF. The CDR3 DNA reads TGTGCCTGGAGTGGGGCTAGCGGGGGGGAATACAATGAGCAGTTCTTC.

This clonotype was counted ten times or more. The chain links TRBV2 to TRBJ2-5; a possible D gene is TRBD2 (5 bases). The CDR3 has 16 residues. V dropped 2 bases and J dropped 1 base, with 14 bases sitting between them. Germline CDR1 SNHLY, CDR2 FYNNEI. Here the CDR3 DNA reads TGTGCCAGCAGTGAACGAGGGATTAGTACCCAAGAGACCCAGTACTTC. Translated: CASSERGISTQETQYF.

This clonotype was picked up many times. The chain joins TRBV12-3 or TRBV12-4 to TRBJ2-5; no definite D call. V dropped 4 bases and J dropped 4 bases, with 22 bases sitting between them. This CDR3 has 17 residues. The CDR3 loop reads CASSSGLFNPGRETQYF. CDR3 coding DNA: TGTGCCAGCAGTTCAGGCCTTTTTAACCCTGGGCGAGAGACCCAGTACTTC.

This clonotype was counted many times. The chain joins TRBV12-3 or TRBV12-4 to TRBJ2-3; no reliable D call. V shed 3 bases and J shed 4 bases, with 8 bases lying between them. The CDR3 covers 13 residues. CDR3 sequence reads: CASSFHGADTQYF. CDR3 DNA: TGTGCCAGCAGTTTTCATGGTGCAGATACGCAGTATTTT.

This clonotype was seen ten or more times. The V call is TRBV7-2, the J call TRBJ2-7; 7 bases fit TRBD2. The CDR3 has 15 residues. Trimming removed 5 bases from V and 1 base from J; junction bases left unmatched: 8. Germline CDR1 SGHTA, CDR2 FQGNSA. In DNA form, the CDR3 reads TGTGCCAGCAGCGCCGGGGGGAGTCAGTCCTACGAGCAGTACTTC. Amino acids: CASSAGGSQSYEQYF.

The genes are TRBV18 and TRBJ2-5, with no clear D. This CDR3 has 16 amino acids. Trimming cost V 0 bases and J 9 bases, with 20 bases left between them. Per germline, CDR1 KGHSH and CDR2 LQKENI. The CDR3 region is CASSPPTSSRWVAQYF. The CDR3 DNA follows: TGTGCCAGCTCACCACCTACAAGCTCCAGATGGGTGGCCCAGTACTTC.

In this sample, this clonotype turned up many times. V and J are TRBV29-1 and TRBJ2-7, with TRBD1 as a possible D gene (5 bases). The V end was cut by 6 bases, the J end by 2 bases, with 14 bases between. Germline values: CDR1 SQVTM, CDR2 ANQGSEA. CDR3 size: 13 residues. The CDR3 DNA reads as TGCAGCGTGCGTCAGGGCGCCGCCTACGAGCAGTACTTC. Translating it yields CSVRQGAAYEQYF.

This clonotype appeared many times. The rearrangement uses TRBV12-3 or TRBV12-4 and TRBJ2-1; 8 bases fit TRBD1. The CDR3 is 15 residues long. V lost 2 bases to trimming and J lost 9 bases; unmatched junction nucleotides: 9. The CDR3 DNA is TGTGCCAGCAGTTTAATGGACAGGGAGAGAGGTGAGCAGTTCTTC. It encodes CASSLMDRERGEQFF.

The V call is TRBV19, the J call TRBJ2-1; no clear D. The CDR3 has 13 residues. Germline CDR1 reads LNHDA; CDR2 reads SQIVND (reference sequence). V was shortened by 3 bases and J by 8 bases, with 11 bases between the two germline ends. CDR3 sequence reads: CASSIRTRDEQFF. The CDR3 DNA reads TGTGCCAGTAGTATCCGGACCCGCGATGAGCAGTTCTTC.

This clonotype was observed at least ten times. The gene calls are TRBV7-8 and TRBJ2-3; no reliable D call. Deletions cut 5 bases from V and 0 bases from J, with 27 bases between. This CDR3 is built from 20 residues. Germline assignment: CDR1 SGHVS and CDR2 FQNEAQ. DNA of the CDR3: TGTGCCAGCAGCCCTCTAGGAATCTACCAACCCTATACTAGCACAGATACGCAGTATTTT. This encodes CASSPLGIYQPYTSTDTQYF.

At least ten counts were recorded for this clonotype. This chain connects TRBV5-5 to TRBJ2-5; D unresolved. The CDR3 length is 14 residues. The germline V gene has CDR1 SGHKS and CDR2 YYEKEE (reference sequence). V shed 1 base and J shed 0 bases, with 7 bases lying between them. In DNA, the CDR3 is TGTGCCAGCAGCTTGATACCAGACCAAGAGACCCAGTACTTC. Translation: CASSLIPDQETQYF.

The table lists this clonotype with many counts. The CDR3 here is CASTGQHFPPGLAGSYEQYF. CDR3 coding DNA: TGTGCCTCTACGGGACAGCATTTTCCACCCGGACTAGCGGGCTCCTACGAGCAGTACTTC. V gene TRBV19 combines with J gene TRBJ2-7; 11 nucleotides agree with TRBD2. V shed 11 bases and J 0 bases; nucleotides not matched to a gene: 24. From germline, CDR1 is LNHDA and CDR2 SQIVND (reference sequence). The CDR3 has 20 amino acids.

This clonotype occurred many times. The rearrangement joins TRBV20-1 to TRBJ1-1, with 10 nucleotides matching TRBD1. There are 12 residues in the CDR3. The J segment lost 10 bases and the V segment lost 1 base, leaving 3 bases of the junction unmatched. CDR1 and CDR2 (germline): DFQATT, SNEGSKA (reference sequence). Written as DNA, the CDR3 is TGCAGTGCTAGAGGGGACAGGGGTGCAGCTTTCTTT. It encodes CSARGDRGAAFF.

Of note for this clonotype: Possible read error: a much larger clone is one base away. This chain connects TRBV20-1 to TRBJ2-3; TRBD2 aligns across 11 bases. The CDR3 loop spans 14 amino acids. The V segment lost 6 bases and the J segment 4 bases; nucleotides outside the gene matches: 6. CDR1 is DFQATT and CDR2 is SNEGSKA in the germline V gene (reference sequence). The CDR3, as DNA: TGCAGTGCGATGGGACTAGCGGCACCAGATACGCAGTATTTT. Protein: CSAMGLAAPDTQYF.

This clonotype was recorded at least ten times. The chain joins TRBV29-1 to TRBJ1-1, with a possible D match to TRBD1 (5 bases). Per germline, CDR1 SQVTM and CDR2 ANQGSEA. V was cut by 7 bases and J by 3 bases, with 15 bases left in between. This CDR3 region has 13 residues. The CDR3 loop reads CSAVGGLDTEAFF. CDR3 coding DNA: TGCAGCGCCGTGGGGGGGTTGGACACTGAAGCTTTCTTT. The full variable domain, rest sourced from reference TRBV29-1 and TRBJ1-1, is SAVISQKPSRDICQRGTSLTIQCQVDSQVTMMFWYRQQPGQSLTLIATANQGSEATYESGFVIDKFPISRPNLTFSTLTVSNMSPEDSSIYLCSAVGGLDTEAFFGQGTRLTVV.

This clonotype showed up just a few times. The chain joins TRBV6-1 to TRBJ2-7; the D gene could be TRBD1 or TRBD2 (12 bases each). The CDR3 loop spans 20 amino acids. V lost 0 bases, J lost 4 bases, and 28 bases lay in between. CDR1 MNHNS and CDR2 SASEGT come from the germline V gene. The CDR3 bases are TGTGCCAGCAGTGAAGCAAGGGACAGGGGGCGACTAGCGGGAGTTTACGAGCAGTACTTC. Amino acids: CASSEARDRGRLAGVYEQYF.

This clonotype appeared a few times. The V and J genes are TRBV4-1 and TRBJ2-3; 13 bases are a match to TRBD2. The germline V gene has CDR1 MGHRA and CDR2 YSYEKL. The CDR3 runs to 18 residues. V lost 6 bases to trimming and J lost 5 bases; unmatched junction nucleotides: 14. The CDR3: CASSPGTSGTWALDTQYF. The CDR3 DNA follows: TGCGCCAGCAGTCCCGGGACTAGCGGGACTTGGGCTTTAGATACGCAGTATTTT.

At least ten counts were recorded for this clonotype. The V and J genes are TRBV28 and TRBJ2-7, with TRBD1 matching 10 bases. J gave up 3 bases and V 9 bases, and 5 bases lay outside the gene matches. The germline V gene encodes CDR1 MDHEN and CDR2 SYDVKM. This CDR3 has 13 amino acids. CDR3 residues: CASRQGALYEQYF. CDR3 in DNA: TGTGCCAGTAGACAGGGGGCTCTCTACGAGCAGTACTTC.

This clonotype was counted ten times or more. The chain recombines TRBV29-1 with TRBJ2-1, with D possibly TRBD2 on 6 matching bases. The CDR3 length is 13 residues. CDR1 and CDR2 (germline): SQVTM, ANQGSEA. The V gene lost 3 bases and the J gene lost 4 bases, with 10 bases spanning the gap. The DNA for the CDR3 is TGCAGCGTTGACGAGCGGGCATACAATGAGCAGTTCTTC. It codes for CSVDERAYNEQFF.

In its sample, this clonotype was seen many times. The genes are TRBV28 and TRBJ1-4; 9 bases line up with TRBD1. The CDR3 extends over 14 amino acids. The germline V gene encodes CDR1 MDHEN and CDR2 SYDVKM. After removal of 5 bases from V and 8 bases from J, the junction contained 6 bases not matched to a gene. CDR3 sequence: CASSTGGQREKLFF. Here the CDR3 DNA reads TGTGCCAGCAGTACAGGGGGCCAAAGGGAAAAACTGTTTTTT.

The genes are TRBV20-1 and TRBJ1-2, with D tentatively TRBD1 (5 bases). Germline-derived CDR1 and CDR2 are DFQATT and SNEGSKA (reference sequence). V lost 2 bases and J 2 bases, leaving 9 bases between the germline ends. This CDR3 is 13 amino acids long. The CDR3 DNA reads TGCAGTGCTAGAAAGACAGAGAACTATGGCTACACCTTC. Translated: CSARKTENYGYTF.

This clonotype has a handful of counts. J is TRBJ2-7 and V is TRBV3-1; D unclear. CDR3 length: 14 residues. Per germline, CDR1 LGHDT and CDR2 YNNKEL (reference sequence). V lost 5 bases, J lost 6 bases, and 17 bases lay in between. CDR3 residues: CASSSAVSVGEQYF. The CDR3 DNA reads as TGTGCCAGCAGCTCGGCTGTAAGCGTCGGCGAGCAGTACTTC.

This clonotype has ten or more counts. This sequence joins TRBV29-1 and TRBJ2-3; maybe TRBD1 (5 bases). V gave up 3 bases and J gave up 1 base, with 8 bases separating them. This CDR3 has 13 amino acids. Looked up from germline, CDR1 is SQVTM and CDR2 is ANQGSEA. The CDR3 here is CSVDTGRTDTQYF. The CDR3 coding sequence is TGCAGCGTTGATACAGGCCGCACAGATACGCAGTATTTT.

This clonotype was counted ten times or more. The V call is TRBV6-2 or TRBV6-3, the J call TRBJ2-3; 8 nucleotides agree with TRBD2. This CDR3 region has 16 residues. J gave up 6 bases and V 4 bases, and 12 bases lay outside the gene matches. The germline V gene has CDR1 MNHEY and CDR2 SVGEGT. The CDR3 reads CASSWGREVLGDTQYF. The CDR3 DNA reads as TGTGCCAGCAGTTGGGGGCGGGAGGTCCTGGGGGATACGCAGTATTTT.

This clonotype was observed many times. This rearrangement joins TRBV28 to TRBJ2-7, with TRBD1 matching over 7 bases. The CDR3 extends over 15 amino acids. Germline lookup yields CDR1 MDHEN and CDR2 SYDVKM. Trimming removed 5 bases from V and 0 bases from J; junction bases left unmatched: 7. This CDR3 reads CASSNFGTVSYEQYF. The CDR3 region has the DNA TGTGCCAGCAGTAACTTCGGGACAGTCTCCTACGAGCAGTACTTC.